The present T cell receptor (beta chain) was sequenced within a study of human T cells and chemical hapten exposure. As for the study in general: TCR yields differed between samples (mainly from small differences in pooled library volume). Study-wide results and caveats: Sensitizing with DPC caused no change in TCRs above 1 in 1000 frequency.

After removal of 6 bases from V and 4 bases from J, the junction contained 5 bases not matched to a gene. CDR1 is MNHEY, CDR2 SVGEGT, per germline. The CDR3 is 13 amino acids. This clonotype showed up many times. The target antigen is unknown. Time point in this sample: patch test 1, 2 weeks after DPC sensitization. Indicated treatment: therapeutic diphenylcyclopropenone sensitization with weekly scalp DPC. In TCRdb, the RACE reads were re-called with MiXCR into one record per CDR3 protein. The sample lists approximately 350,000 distinct CDR3 sequences, about 7% occurring once. The genes are TRBV6-2 or TRBV6-3 and TRBJ2-5; 7 bases line up with TRBD2. This receptor was obtained from a woman between 18 and 29 years old with alopecia areata. Some clones in this sample may be carry-over from other donors' samples. This specimen consisted of whole blood, obtained in connection with sensitization to the hapten diphenylcyclopropenone (DPC). The CDR3 sequence: CASSTSGAETQYF. The CDR3 DNA follows: TGTGCCAGCAGCACCAGCGGGGCAGAGACCCAGTACTTC.